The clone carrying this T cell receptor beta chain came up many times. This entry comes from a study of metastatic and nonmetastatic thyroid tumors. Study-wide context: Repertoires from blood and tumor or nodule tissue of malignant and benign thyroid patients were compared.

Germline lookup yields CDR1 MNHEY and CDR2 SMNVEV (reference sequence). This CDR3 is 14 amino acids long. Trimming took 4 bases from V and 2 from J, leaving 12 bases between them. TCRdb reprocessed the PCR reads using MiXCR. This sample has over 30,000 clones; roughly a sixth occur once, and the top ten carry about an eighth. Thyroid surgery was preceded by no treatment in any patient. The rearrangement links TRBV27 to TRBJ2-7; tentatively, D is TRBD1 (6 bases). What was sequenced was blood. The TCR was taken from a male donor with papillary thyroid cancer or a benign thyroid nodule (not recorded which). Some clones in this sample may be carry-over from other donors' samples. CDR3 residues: CASSSPGQTYEQYF. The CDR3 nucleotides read TGTGCCAGCAGTTCTCCGGGACAAACCTACGAGCAGTACTTC.